The 23 T cell receptor beta chains in this list originate from one sample, sequenced in a study of T cell repertoires in ileal Crohn's disease. Assay used: immunoSEQ multiplex PCR; TCRdb lists only in-frame clones, some missing. Here the sample spans some 16,000 clones, roughly nine tenths being singletons. Time point denoted: inflamed ileum from the surgical specimen. Sequencing used ileal tissue. These receptors were taken from an adult with Crohn's disease.

This chain connects TRBV4-2 to TRBJ1-6; D call uncertain. The ends were cut back, 0 bases at V and 2 bases at J, with 11 bases in the middle. The CDR3 extends over 17 amino acids. CDR1 and CDR2 (germline): LGHNA, YNFKEQ. For the CDR3, the DNA is TGTGCCAGCAGCCAAGATGGCTCAGGAGCCTATAATTCACCCCTCCACTTT. This codes for CASSQDGSGAYNSPLHF.

The chain links TRBV5-1 to TRBJ2-7, with TRBD1 identical over 7 bases. Germline V lookup: CDR1 SGHRS, CDR2 YFSETQ. Losses at the gene ends were 2 bases for V and 5 bases for J; bases not matched to a gene: 7. CDR3 length: 14 residues. DNA of the CDR3: TGCGCCAGCAGCTTTTTCGACAGGGCCAACGAGCAGTACTTC. Translating it yields CASSFFDRANEQYF.

The genes are TRBV7-9 and TRBJ2-3, with TRBD1 matching 7 bases. The J segment lost 3 bases and the V segment lost 5 bases, leaving 8 bases of the junction unmatched. Germline-derived CDR1 and CDR2 are SEHNR and FQNEAQ (reference sequence). The CDR3 totals 15 residues. The CDR3: CASSTRTGWTDTQYF. Here the CDR3 DNA reads TGTGCCAGCAGCACGAGGACAGGTTGGACAGATACGCAGTATTTT.

The V gene is TRBV28, the J gene TRBJ2-5; 12 nucleotides align to TRBD1. V lost 5 bases and J lost 5; bases outside the gene matches: 6. Germline V lookup: CDR1 MDHEN, CDR2 SYDVKM. The CDR3 has 15 amino acids. The CDR3 here is CASSQGTGGEETQYF. In DNA, the CDR3 is TGTGCCAGCAGTCAGGGGACAGGGGGCGAGGAGACCCAGTACTTC.

V usage is TRBV5-6 and J usage is TRBJ2-7; no definite D call. Trimming stripped 3 bases from V and 3 bases from J, with 13 bases between. CDR1 and CDR2 from the germline V gene are SGHDT and YYEEEE. This CDR3 is built from 14 residues. In DNA, the CDR3 is TGTGCCAGCAGCTCTGAGGACCGATACTACGAGCAGTACTTC. The encoded protein is CASSSEDRYYEQYF. Drawing the rest from reference TRBV5-6 and TRBJ2-7, the complete variable domain is DAGVTQSPTHLIKTRGQQVTLRCSPKSGHDTVSWYQQALGQGPQFIFQYYEEEERQRGNFPDRFSGHQFPNYSSELNVNALLLGDSALYLCASSSEDRYYEQYFGPGTRLTVT.

This sequence joins TRBV5-1 and TRBJ1-2; unclear D gene. The V gene's germline CDR1 is SGHRS and CDR2 YFSETQ. The V end lost 4 bases, the J end lost 8 bases, and 15 bases lay between the germline ends. The CDR3 loop spans 13 amino acids. Here the CDR3 DNA reads TGCGCCAGCAGCATCAGCTCCGCGATGGGCTACACCTTC. Translated, it gives CASSISSAMGYTF.

J is TRBJ2-3 and V is TRBV5-1; D may be TRBD2 (7 bases). The V end lost 5 bases, the J end lost 6 bases, and 13 bases lay between the germline ends. Germline V CDR1 and CDR2: SGHRS, YFSETQ. The CDR3 is 13 residues long. The DNA of the CDR3 is TGCGCCAGCAGGGGGGGGCTTTGGGATACGCAGTATTTT. The encoded protein is CASRGGLWDTQYF.

CDR3 DNA: TGTGCCAGCAGTTCACCGGGACAGCCCACAGATACGCAGTATTTT. Protein sequence: CASSSPGQPTDTQYF. The chain is built from TRBV6-5 and TRBJ2-3; 7 positions agree with TRBD1. V was clipped by 4 bases and J by 2 bases; unmatched bases: 6. There are 15 residues in the CDR3. Germline V gene lookup returns CDR1 MNHEY and CDR2 SVGAGI.

This chain uses TRBV11-1 with TRBJ2-5; D ambiguous. CDR3 length: 15 residues. Germline loops: CDR1 SGHAT, CDR2 FQDESV (reference sequence). V was cut by 8 bases and J by 4 bases, with 20 bases left in between. CDR3 nucleotide sequence: TGTGCCAGCTCACCCCGGGCGAAGATCGGAGAGACCCAGTACTTC. Residues: CASSPRAKIGETQYF.

The rearrangement links TRBV5-1 to TRBJ2-5, with D possibly called TRBD1 or TRBD2 (5 bases each). V lost 1 base, J lost 1 base, and 14 bases lay in between. Germline CDR1 and CDR2: SGHRS and YFSETQ. This CDR3 is built from 16 residues. CDR3 DNA sequence: TGCGCCAGCAGCTTGAGGGGTGGGACCACCCAAGAGACCCAGTACTTC. It specifies CASSLRGGTTQETQYF.

CDR3: CASSPGQGRETQYF. DNA of the CDR3: TGTGCCAGCAGCCCGGGACAGGGCCGGGAGACCCAGTACTTC. The chain employs TRBV2 and TRBJ2-5; 9 nucleotides match TRBD1. Germline trimming cut 6 bases from V and 5 bases from J; bases unmatched to any gene: 7. Germline loops: CDR1 SNHLY, CDR2 FYNNEI. This CDR3 comprises 14 residues.

This rearrangement joins TRBV6-6 to TRBJ2-4; 7 nucleotides agree with TRBD2. Germline values: CDR1 MNHNY, CDR2 SVGAGI (reference sequence). CDR3 size: 16 residues. The junction had 8 bases not matched to a gene; V was cut back by 5 bases and J by 1 base. CDR3 sequence: CASSLLSGVAKNIQYF. CDR3 sequence (DNA): TGTGCCAGCAGTCTTTTAAGCGGGGTGGCCAAAAACATTCAGTACTTC.

The chain combines TRBV20-1 with TRBJ2-1; D possibly matches TRBD1 or TRBD2 (5 bases each). The CDR3 is 11 residues long. The germline V gene has CDR1 DFQATT and CDR2 SNEGSKA (reference sequence). Trimming took off 3 bases at V and 10 bases at J, with 10 bases between the two ends. CDR3 residues: CSARAEGEQFF. CDR3 nucleotides: TGCAGTGCTAGGGCCGAGGGGGAGCAGTTCTTC.

The V and J genes are TRBV2 and TRBJ2-2, with D hard to call. The germline V and J ends were trimmed by 11 bases and 5 bases, with 18 bases remaining between them. The germline gives CDR1 SNHLY, CDR2 FYNNEI. The length of the CDR3 is 14 residues. The CDR3 loop reads CASAPSYSTGELFF. The CDR3 DNA sequence: TGTGCCTCGGCGCCAAGTTATTCGACCGGGGAGCTGTTTTTT.

V is TRBV21-1 and J is TRBJ1-4; TRBD1, as called in the table, went unchecked against the DNA. TRBV21-1 counts as a pseudogene. The CDR3 loop spans 14 amino acids. The CDR3 loop reads CARFKGETNEKLFF. The CDR3 DNA follows: TGTGCCAGGTTTAAAGGGGAAACTAATGAAAAACTGTTTTTT.

V usage is TRBV28 and J usage is TRBJ1-2; the match to TRBD1 covers 9 bases. In germline, CDR1 is MDHEN, CDR2 SYDVKM. This CDR3 comprises 18 residues. The trim removed 2 bases at V and 2 bases at J, leaving 12 bases unmatched. In DNA form, the CDR3 reads TGTGCCAGCAGTTTAAAGGGACAGGGCAAGAAAACCAACTATGGCTACACCTTC. Its protein is CASSLKGQGKKTNYGYTF.

The rearrangement links TRBV27 to TRBJ1-1, with D perhaps matching TRBD1 (5 bases). With 5 bases removed from V and 10 bases from J, the gap between germline ends came to 17 bases. The CDR3 sequence is 13 residues long. Looked up from germline, CDR1 is MNHEY and CDR2 is SMNVEV (reference sequence). The DNA of the CDR3 is TGTGCCAGCAGTCCATCCGGGCGAAGGGGAGCTTTCTTT. Translating it yields CASSPSGRRGAFF.

The chain is built from TRBV19 and TRBJ2-3; TRBD1 agrees at 8 bases. The CDR3 is made up of 16 amino acids. CDR1 is LNHDA and CDR2 is SQIVND in the germline V gene (reference sequence). Unmatched junction bases numbered 14, after V lost 6 bases and J lost 6 bases. The CDR3 region is CASSIRETGVSDTQYF. The DNA for the CDR3 is TGTGCCAGTAGCATAAGGGAGACAGGGGTTTCGGATACGCAGTATTTT.

The rearrangement uses TRBV2 and TRBJ2-2, with D tentatively TRBD1 (6 bases). Germline loops: CDR1 SNHLY, CDR2 FYNNEI. Between the trimmed V and J ends, which lost 4 bases and 4 bases, there was a span of 16 bases. This CDR3 has 16 residues. CDR3 coding DNA: TGTGCCAGCAGTGGGGAAAGTGCAGGGGTCACCGGGGAGCTGTTTTTT. Translating gives CASSGESAGVTGELFF.

This clone was observed once. The chain uses TRBV29-1 and TRBJ2-7; 9 nucleotides agree with TRBD1. The V gene end was trimmed by 4 bases and the J gene end by 3 bases; junction bases not matched to a gene: 1. Germline V gene sequence: CDR1 SQVTM, CDR2 ANQGSEA. The CDR3 is 12 residues long. CDR3 residues: CSVGQGDYEQYF. For the CDR3, the DNA is TGCAGCGTTGGACAGGGGGACTACGAGCAGTACTTC.

CDR3 region: CASSSDSRGTPDTQYF. The CDR3 DNA sequence: TGTGCCAGCAGTTCGGACTCCCGGGGAACCCCAGATACGCAGTATTTT. This chain connects TRBV6-5 to TRBJ2-3; a possible D gene is TRBD2 (5 bases). The CDR3 has 16 amino acids. With 4 bases removed from V and 4 bases from J, the gap between germline ends came to 18 bases. Germline CDR1 MNHEY, CDR2 SVGAGI.

V and J are TRBV29-1 and TRBJ1-1, with D perhaps TRBD1 (5 bases). The germline gives CDR1 SQVTM, CDR2 ANQGSEA. V was clipped by 0 bases and J by 7 bases, with 12 bases between them. The CDR3 totals 13 residues. The CDR3 reads CSVEDPPGLEAFF. The DNA for the CDR3 is TGCAGCGTTGAAGACCCCCCAGGGCTTGAAGCTTTCTTT.

This chain uses TRBV4-3 with TRBJ1-3; possibly TRBD1 for D (5 bases). This CDR3 spans 16 amino acids. Between the trimmed V and J ends, which lost 0 bases and 2 bases, there was a span of 11 bases. From germline, CDR1 is LGHNA and CDR2 YSLEER. CDR3 sequence (DNA): TGCGCCAGCAGCCAAGATCTAGGGGTTGCTGGAAACACCATATATTTT. Its translation: CASSQDLGVAGNTIYF.